This T cell receptor beta chain originates from a study of blood T cell repertoires in COVID-19 (TCRdb year 2020). For the study in its entirety: The collaborator samples originated in the United States, Italy and Spain and spanned the acute and convalescent phases of COVID-19. The dataset comprised deeply sampled blood TCRbeta repertoires from subjects exposed to, actively infected with, or recovered from COVID-19. The samples were drawn from two sources: the first 160 participants of the ongoing ImmuneRACE study, and 1,000 to 1,500 subjects contributed by 6 global collaborators. The material from the prospective study consisted of cDNA or gDNA derived from T cells, B-cell-depleted T cells, or PBMCs. The repertoires were made available in a free public database intended to serve as a resource for research on the immune response to SARS-CoV-2. Nearly every sample came with metadata listing a de-identified subject ID, COVID-19 status, age in years and sex. Where HLA class I and class II types were available, the types were taken from metadata supplied by the sample provider, not from assay-based typing. The investigation overall reported the following: Clinical and demographic metadata were provided uncurated, with the amount varying by source and participant.

As regards this clone: Which antigen it targets is not known. No clone much larger than this one lies a single base away; base qualities are absent.

TCRbeta CDR3 regions were amplified from genomic DNA using the immunoSEQ Assay, a bias-controlled multiplex PCR. In the authors' own workflow: The number of nucleated cells in each sample was estimated from the amplification of reference gene primers within the assay. To quantify the absolute abundance of each unique TCRbeta CDR3 rearrangement, sequence reads were collapsed and filtered. For each sample, productive Simpson clonality was calculated as the square root of Simpson's diversity index across productive rearrangements. This is the immuneACCESS table as TCRdb keeps it, with only in-frame sequences that have V and J called. A part of the clones is gone; compared with another copy, unresolved V genes explain less than half, and the rest is unexplained. The DNA gave D and trimming, while V, J and clone size come from that table. In all, the sample holds roughly 400,000 clones, and 75% to 90% of those were seen once. Of the sample, 0.95% to 1.2% is held by the ten largest clones.

Participants in the prospective study were aged roughly 18 to 89 years, lived in about two dozen United States geographic areas, and enrolled through a virtual design. In the prospective study, cohorts were assigned on the basis of participant-reported clinical history obtained from a screening survey and a study questionnaire. ImmuneRACE Cohort 3 recovered participants were defined by two consecutive negative NP/OP PCR tests, healthcare professional clearance, or symptom resolution. In the prospective study, whole blood, serum and a nasopharyngeal or oropharyngeal swab were collected from each participant by mobile phlebotomists. Prospective study participants could optionally give additional blood draws and questionnaires over an approximately two-month period. Before DNA extraction, prospective study blood samples were shipped either frozen or at room temperature. Compared with germline, V lacks 6 bases and J lacks 9 bases; bases without a gene match: 2. From its cysteine to its phenylalanine, the CDR3 spans 12 amino acids. Only CDR3 DNA remains: 36 bases, in frame from the first base. Via the germline V gene (reference sequence), CDR1 is SEHNR and CDR2 FQNEAQ.

The TCR was taken from a man between 25 and 39 years old who had recovered from COVID-19. The chain couples TRBV7-9 to TRBJ1-6; TRBD1 matches 7 bases in the middle. Sequenced: PBMCs or T cells enriched from blood (not recorded which). The DNA sequence follows: TGTGCCAGCAGGTCAGGGGGTTCACCCCTCCACTTT. Its protein is CASRSGGSPLHF.